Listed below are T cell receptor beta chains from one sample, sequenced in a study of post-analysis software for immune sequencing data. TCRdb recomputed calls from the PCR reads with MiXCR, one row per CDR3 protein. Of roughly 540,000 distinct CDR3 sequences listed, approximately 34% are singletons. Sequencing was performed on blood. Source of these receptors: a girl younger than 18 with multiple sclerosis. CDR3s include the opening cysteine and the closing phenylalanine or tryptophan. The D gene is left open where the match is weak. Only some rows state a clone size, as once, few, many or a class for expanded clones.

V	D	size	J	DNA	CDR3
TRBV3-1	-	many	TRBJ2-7	TGTGCCAGCAGCCCCGTTGCCTACGAGCAGTACTTC	CASSPVAYEQYF
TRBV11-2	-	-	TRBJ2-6	TGTGCCAGCAGTTTCGTCGCTTCTGGGGCCAACGTCCTGACTTTC	CASSFVASGANVLTF
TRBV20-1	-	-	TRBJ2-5	TGCAGTGCTAGTGAAGGGGGTCGGACATTCGGGACCCAGTACTTC	CSASEGGRTFGTQYF
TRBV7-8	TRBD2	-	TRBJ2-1	TGTGCCAGCGGAGTGAATGACAGGGGAACCACTAGCGGGAGCCTCAATGAGCAGTTCTTC	CASGVNDRGTTSGSLNEQFF
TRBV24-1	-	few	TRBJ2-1	TGTGCCACCAGTGATCCCGGACAGCTCTACTACAATGAGCAGTTCTTC	CATSDPGQLYYNEQFF
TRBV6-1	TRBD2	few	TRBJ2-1	TGTGCCAGCAGTCTAGACATCGGACTAGCGACTGAGCAGTTCTTC	CASSLDIGLATEQFF
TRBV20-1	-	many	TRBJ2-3	TGCAGTGCTAGTTACAGCTTGGGCACAGATACGCAGTATTTT	CSASYSLGTDTQYF
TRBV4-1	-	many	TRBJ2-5	TGCGCCAGCAGCCAAGAGTGGGACCATCGGGAGACCCAGTACTTC	CASSQEWDHRETQYF
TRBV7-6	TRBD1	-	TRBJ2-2	TGTGCCAGCAGCTCCGAAGTGACAGGGATCACCGGGGAGCTGTTTTTT	CASSSEVTGITGELFF
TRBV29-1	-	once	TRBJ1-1	TGCAGCGTTGGGTCTGGGGGCACTGAAGCTTTCTTT	CSVGSGGTEAFF
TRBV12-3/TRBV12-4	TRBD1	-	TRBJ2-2	TGTGCCAACCGAAAAGGGACAGGGAATCACGGGGAGCTGTTTTTT	CANRKGTGNHGELFF
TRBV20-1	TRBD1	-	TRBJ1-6	TGCAGTGCTAGTCGCGGACAGGGGTATAATTCACCCCTCCACTTT	CSASRGQGYNSPLHF
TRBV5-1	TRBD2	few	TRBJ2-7	TGCGCCAGCAGCTTGGAGAGCGGGGGGCGGTACGAGCAGTACTTC	CASSLESGGRYEQYF
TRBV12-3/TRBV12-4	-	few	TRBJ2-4	TGTGCCAGCAGTACGGGGCGCGGCAACAAAAACATTCAGTACTTC	CASSTGRGNKNIQYF
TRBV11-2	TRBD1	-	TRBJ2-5	TGTGCCAGCAGCTTACGAACAGGGGGAGAGACCCAGTACTTC	CASSLRTGGETQYF
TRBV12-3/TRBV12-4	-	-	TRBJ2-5	TGTGCCAGCAGTTTGGAGGGTACGGTAGAGACCCAGTACTTC	CASSLEGTVETQYF
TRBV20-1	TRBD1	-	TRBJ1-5	TGCAGTGGGAAGACAGGGAGTTTGGATCAGCCCCAGCATTTT	CSGKTGSLDQPQHF
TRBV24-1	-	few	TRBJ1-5	TGTGCCACCAGTGGGTCCGCGGGTGGGGGCTATCAGCCCCAGCATTTT	CATSGSAGGGYQPQHF
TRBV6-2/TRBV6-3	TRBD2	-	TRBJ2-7	TGTGCCAGCACCCCTAGCGGTTACGGCTACGAGCAGTACTTC	CASTPSGYGYEQYF
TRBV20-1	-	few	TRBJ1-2	TGCAGTGCTCCCAGGGGCGCGAACTATGGCTACACCTTC	CSAPRGANYGYTF
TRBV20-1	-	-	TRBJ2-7	TGCAGTGCCCACGGGACCGCCTCCTACGAGCAGTACTTC	CSAHGTASYEQYF
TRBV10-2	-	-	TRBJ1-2	TGCGCCAGCAGTGCGATGACAGTATCTAACTATGGCTACACCTTC	CASSAMTVSNYGYTF
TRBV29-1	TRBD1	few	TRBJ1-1	TGCAGCGCGGGACAGGGCGGCACTGAAGCTTTCTTT	CSAGQGGTEAFF
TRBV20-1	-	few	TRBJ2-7	TGCAGTGCTAGAGATGGGGGGACCAGCTCCTACGAGCAGTACTTC	CSARDGGTSSYEQYF
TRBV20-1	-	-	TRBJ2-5	TGCAGTGCTAGAGATGCCAGGGGGGAAGAGACCCAGTACTTC	CSARDARGEETQYF
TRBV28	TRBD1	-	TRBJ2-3	TGTGCCAGCAGTTTATTACCACCTGGACAGGGGTGCGATACGCAGTATTTT	CASSLLPPGQGCDTQYF
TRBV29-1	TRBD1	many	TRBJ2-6	TGCAGCGTTGGACAGGGGGCAACCGGGGCCAACGTCCTGACTTTC	CSVGQGATGANVLTF
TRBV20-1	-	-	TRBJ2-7	TGCAGTGCTATCTCTCGAGAAGCTAGCTCCTACGAGCAGTACTTC	CSAISREASSYEQYF
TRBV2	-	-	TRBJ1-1	TGTGCCAGCCTTGGTCAGGGGATGACTGAAGCTTTCTTT	CASLGQGMTEAFF
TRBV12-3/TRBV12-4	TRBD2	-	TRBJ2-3	TGTGCCAGCAGTTTCCCGGGACTAACGGGGAGTATAAGCACAGATGCGCAGTATTTT	CASSFPGLTGSISTDAQYF
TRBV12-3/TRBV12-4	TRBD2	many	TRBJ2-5	TGTGCCAGCAGTTCCTTAGCGGGGGGGGAGACCCAGTACTTC	CASSSLAGGETQYF
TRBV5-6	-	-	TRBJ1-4	TGTGCCAGCAGCTTGGGGGCGGCAGGGCGTGAAAAACTGTTTTTT	CASSLGAAGREKLFF
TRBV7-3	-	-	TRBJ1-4	TGTGCCAGCAGCCAAACGGGGGGCGCACATGAAAAACTGTTTTTT	CASSQTGGAHEKLFF
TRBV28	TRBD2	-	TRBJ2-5	TGTGCCAGCAGCCTAGGGAGGGCGGCCAACCAAGAGACCCAGTACTTC	CASSLGRAANQETQYF
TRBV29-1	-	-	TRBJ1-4	TGCAGCGTTGCACCGGGGTCGGCTGAAAAACTGTTTTTT	CSVAPGSAEKLFF
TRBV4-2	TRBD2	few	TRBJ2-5	TGTGCCAGCAGCCAGAATACAGGGCGGGGGGCCCAAGAGACCCAGTACTTC	CASSQNTGRGAQETQYF
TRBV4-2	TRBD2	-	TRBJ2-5	TGTGCCAGCAGCCAGAGCGGGGGGATGGAGACCCAGTACTTC	CASSQSGGMETQYF
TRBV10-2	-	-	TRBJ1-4	TGCGCCAGCAGCGATGGAGGGGTGAATGAAAAACTGTTTTTT	CASSDGGVNEKLFF
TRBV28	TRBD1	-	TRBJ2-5	TGTGCCAGCACCCTAGGGACAGGGGGTGACGAGACCCAGTACTTC	CASTLGTGGDETQYF
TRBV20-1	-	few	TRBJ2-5	TGCAGTGCTAGAGACCAGGAAGAGACCCAGTACTTC	CSARDQEETQYF
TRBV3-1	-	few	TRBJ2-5	TGTGCCAGCAGCCAACGGGGGGCAGGGGAGACCCAGTACTTC	CASSQRGAGETQYF
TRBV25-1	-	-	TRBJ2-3	TGTGCCAGCAGTCGGGGTCGGAATACGCAGTATTTT	CASSRGRNTQYF
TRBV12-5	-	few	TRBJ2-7	TGTGCTAGTGGTTTGGACAGCTACGAGCAGTACTTC	CASGLDSYEQYF
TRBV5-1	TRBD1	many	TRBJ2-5	TGTGCCAGCAGTCGGGACAGCCAAGAGACCCAGTACTTC	CASSRDSQETQYF